This TCR beta chain was identified during a study of cytomegalovirus exposure and HLA in healthy donors. Study-level results: There were some public TCRs occurring in many donors, but most TCR sequences were rare. Later, an analysis showed that TCR beta chains associated with HLA were more clonally expanded than others that were equally common.

On this clone: Its antigen is unknown.

The V gene's germline CDR1 is SGHTA and CDR2 FQGTGA. This CDR3 has 14 amino acids. The V gene lost 0 bases and the J gene lost 0 bases, with 4 bases spanning the gap. The primer mix had 60 Vbeta and 13 Jbeta primers. Sequenced by immunoSEQ multiplex PCR; TCRdb stores in-frame clones only, minus some. The table includes around 130,000 clones, about 70% detected once. The receptor was derived from a woman in her fifties or sixties in good health and CMV-seropositive. The chain couples TRBV7-3 to TRBJ2-3; D is uncertain. The sequenced material came from PBMCs. CDR3 coding DNA: TGTGCCAGCAGCTTAACTGGCAGCACAGATACGCAGTATTTT. Translated, it gives CASSLTGSTDTQYF.